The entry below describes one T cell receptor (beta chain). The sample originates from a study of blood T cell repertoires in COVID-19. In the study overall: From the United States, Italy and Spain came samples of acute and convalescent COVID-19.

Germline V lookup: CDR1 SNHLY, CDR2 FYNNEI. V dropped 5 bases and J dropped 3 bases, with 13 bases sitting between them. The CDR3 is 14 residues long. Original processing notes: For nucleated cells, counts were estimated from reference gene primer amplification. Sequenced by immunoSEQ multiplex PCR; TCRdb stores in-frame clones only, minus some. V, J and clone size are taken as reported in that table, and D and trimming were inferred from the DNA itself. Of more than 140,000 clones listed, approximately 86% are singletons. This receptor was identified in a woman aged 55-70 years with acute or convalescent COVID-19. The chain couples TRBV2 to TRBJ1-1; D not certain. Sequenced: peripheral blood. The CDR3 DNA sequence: TGTGCCAGCAGTCGGAGGGAAGGGCACACTGAAGCTTTCTTT. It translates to CASSRREGHTEAFF.